This T cell receptor beta chain was retrieved from a study of shared T cell receptors in the human thymus. This clone occurred a few times. Sequencing was performed with immunoSEQ multiplex PCR; in TCRdb, only in-frame clones are kept and a portion is missing. The sample has about 540,000 clones, around 78% seen once. The length of the CDR3 is 15 residues. From germline, CDR1 is WNHNN and CDR2 SYGVQD (reference sequence). After removal of 6 bases from V and 6 bases from J, the junction contained 4 bases not matched to a gene. These data were also filed under a second study, of human thymus T cells.

The chain couples TRBV10-1 to TRBJ2-3; TRBD2 aligns across 15 bases. This clonotype was obtained from a boy in the first two years of life with a congenital heart defect. Sequencing was carried out using thymocytes. The CDR3 spells CASSRTSGRADTQYF. The CDR3 bases are TGCGCCAGCAGCCGGACTAGCGGGAGGGCTGATACGCAGTATTTT.